The 14 T cell receptor beta chains below all came from one sample that was sequenced in a study of blood T cell repertoires in COVID-19. The method was immunoSEQ multiplex PCR; TCRdb's version includes in-frame clones alone and lacks a portion of them. The table includes about 380,000 clones, approximately 80% detected once. Sequencing input: peripheral blood. These receptor sequences come from a human donor with acute or convalescent COVID-19. The donor label of this sample is uncertain.

This rearrangement joins TRBV19 to TRBJ2-3; maybe TRBD2 (5 bases). CDR3 length equals 15 residues. CDR1 LNHDA and CDR2 SQIVND come from the germline V gene (reference sequence). V was shortened by 3 bases and J by 0 bases, with 10 bases between the two germline ends. Here the CDR3 reads CASSISGTSTDTQYF. The CDR3 region has the DNA TGTGCCAGTAGTATTTCGGGAACTAGCACAGATACGCAGTATTTT.

The chain couples TRBV5-4 to TRBJ1-1, with TRBD1 identical over 7 bases. V lost 4 bases and J lost 1; bases outside the gene matches: 7. Germline V gene sequence: CDR1 SGHNT, CDR2 YYREEE (reference sequence). This CDR3 comprises 15 residues. The CDR3 DNA reads as TGTGCCAGCAGCCCGTCCCGACAGGGGAACACTGAAGCTTTCTTT. It yields the protein CASSPSRQGNTEAFF.

This chain uses TRBV28 with TRBJ1-5; possible D gene TRBD1, 6 bases. Germline CDR1 reads MDHEN; CDR2 reads SYDVKM. Trimming took 7 bases from V and 3 from J, leaving 13 bases between them. The CDR3 totals 14 residues. DNA of the CDR3: TGTGCCAGCAAAACGACAGGTCCCAATCAGCCCCAGCATTTT. It encodes CASKTTGPNQPQHF.

The chain employs TRBV28 and TRBJ1-1; possible D gene TRBD1, 6 bases. Trimming pared 5 bases from V and 0 bases from J, leaving 22 bases between. This CDR3 region has 18 residues. Germline V gene data show CDR1 as MDHEN and CDR2 as SYDVKM. CDR3 DNA sequence: TGTGCCAGCAGTCCCGTGACAGGAGTCGGGCAAATGAACACTGAAGCTTTCTTT. It codes for CASSPVTGVGQMNTEAFF.

The rearrangement joins TRBV7-9 to TRBJ2-3; the D gene is possibly TRBD2 (6 bases). V was pared by 5 bases and J by 7 bases, with 19 bases between. The CDR3 length is 15 residues. CDR1 SEHNR and CDR2 FQNEAQ come from the germline V gene (reference sequence). The DNA of the CDR3 is TGTGCCAGCAGCCTAGAGACTAGGTATCGAAATACGCAGTATTTT. Translating gives CASSLETRYRNTQYF.

J is TRBJ1-6 and V is TRBV27; the D is unclear. Trimming took 7 bases from V and 0 from J, leaving 4 bases between them. The germline V gene encodes CDR1 MNHEY and CDR2 SMNVEV (reference sequence). The CDR3 has 13 residues. In DNA, the CDR3 is TGTGCCAGCACCAGCTCCTATAATTCACCCCTCCACTTT. This gives the protein CASTSSYNSPLHF.

This chain links TRBV25-1 with TRBJ2-2, with D possibly TRBD1 on 5 matching bases. The CDR3 is made up of 15 amino acids. Germline values: CDR1 MGHDK, CDR2 SYGVNS. V was shortened by 10 bases and J by 0 bases, with 15 bases between the two germline ends. CDR3 coding DNA: TGTGCCACCACAAGGGGATCCGCGAACACCGGGGAGCTGTTTTTT. Translating gives CATTRGSANTGELFF.

This clone appeared a single time. The rearrangement joins TRBV5-1 to TRBJ2-3; 7 positions match TRBD2. With V trimmed by 6 bases and J by 2 bases, 9 bases remained unmatched. The germline gives CDR1 SGHRS, CDR2 YFSETQ. The CDR3 contains 15 residues. The CDR3 DNA is TGCGCCAGCACTGCTAGCGGCGCCGTCACAGATACGCAGTATTTT. It codes for CASTASGAVTDTQYF.

The CDR3 here is CASSLYSGDEQFF. In nucleotides, the CDR3 is TGTGCCAGCAGCTTATATTCAGGGGATGAGCAGTTCTTC. V and J are TRBV7-2 and TRBJ2-1, with D possibly matching TRBD1 (6 bases). The CDR3 covers 13 residues. Trimming cost V 2 bases and J 8 bases, with 10 bases left between them. Germline CDR1 reads SGHTA; CDR2 reads FQGNSA.

The V and J genes are TRBV18 and TRBJ2-7; possibly TRBD2 for D (6 bases). Trimming pared 0 bases from V and 5 bases from J, leaving 11 bases between. The CDR3 is 14 amino acids. Germline CDR1 reads KGHSH; CDR2 reads LQKENI. The CDR3 loop reads CASSPPGTPHEQYF. The CDR3 nucleotides read TGTGCCAGCTCACCACCCGGGACTCCCCACGAGCAGTACTTC.

The chain employs TRBV28 and TRBJ1-1; TRBD1 matches at 8 bases. The germline CDR1 and CDR2 sequences are MDHEN and SYDVKM. The CDR3 runs 15 residues. With V trimmed by 6 bases and J by 2 bases, 8 bases remained unmatched. CDR3 sequence: CASRSYGQGNTEAFF. CDR3 DNA sequence: TGTGCCAGCAGATCCTATGGACAGGGTAACACTGAAGCTTTCTTT.

The J gene is TRBJ2-4, the V gene TRBV18, with D possibly matching TRBD2 (6 bases). This CDR3 has 15 residues. V was pared by 2 bases and J by 3 bases, with 11 bases between. Germline V gene data show CDR1 as KGHSH and CDR2 as LQKENI. The chain's CDR3 is CASSPFGGIKNIQYF. The CDR3 nucleotides read TGTGCCAGCTCACCATTCGGGGGAATCAAAAACATTCAGTACTTC. Supplemented by reference TRBV18 and TRBJ2-4, the full variable domain reads NAGVMQNPRHLVRRRGQEARLRCSPMKGHSHVYWYRQLPEEGLKFMVYLQKENIIDESGMPKERFSAEFPKEGPSILRIQQVVRGDSAAYFCASSPFGGIKNIQYFGAGTRLSVL.

The chain is built from TRBV25-1 and TRBJ2-2; the D is unclear. The V gene's germline CDR1 is MGHDK and CDR2 SYGVNS. The CDR3 has 14 residues. V was cut by 5 bases and J by 1 base, with 8 bases left in between. The CDR3 protein is CASSPAGNTGELFF. CDR3 in DNA: TGTGCCAGCAGTCCGGCAGGGAACACCGGGGAGCTGTTTTTT. The full variable domain, completed using reference TRBV25-1 and TRBJ2-2, is EADIYQTPRYLVIGTGKKITLECSQTMGHDKMYWYQQDPGMELHLIHYSYGVNSTEKGDLSSESTVSRIRTEHFPLTLESARPSHTSQYLCASSPAGNTGELFFGEGSRLTVL.

The J gene is TRBJ1-5, the V gene TRBV18, with 10 bases that match TRBD1. Germline V gene lookup returns CDR1 KGHSH and CDR2 LQKENI. The CDR3 consists of 15 residues. V shed 6 bases and J 7 bases; nucleotides not matched to a gene: 9. The CDR3 coding sequence is TGTGCCAGCTCCCCAGGACAGGGGGTAACCCAGCCCCAGCATTTT. Residues: CASSPGQGVTQPQHF.